Listed below are T cell receptor beta chains from one sample, sequenced in a study of T-cell reconstitution after alpha-beta-depleted transplantation in children. TCRdb reprocessed the PCR reads via MiXCR and lists one record per CDR3 protein. The sample lists 450,000 to 600,000 distinct CDR3 sequences, approximately 20% occurring once. The material was PBMCs from the stem cell graft donor, obtained from the stem cell graft. The receptors stem from a human donor who donated a stem cell graft to a child with acute lymphoblastic leukemia. Both conserved end residues are part of each CDR3. Fields, in order: J gene, clone size, V gene, D gene, CDR3 protein, CDR3 DNA. The D gene is left open where the match is weak. Rows may omit the clone size; those that give it use once, few, many or a size class.

>TRBJ2-7|NA|TRBV5-6|TRBD2
CASTPPSGAPGDEQYF
TGTGCCAGCACTCCTCCAAGCGGGGCGCCTGGCGACGAGCAGTACTTC
>TRBJ1-6|few|TRBV5-6|NA
CASSLTGTVTPLHF
TGTGCCAGCAGCTTAACAGGGACGGTAACACCCCTCCACTTT
>TRBJ1-1|NA|TRBV20-1|NA
CSAPPGGKGKTEAFF
TGCAGTGCTCCTCCCGGGGGAAAGGGAAAGACTGAAGCTTTCTTT
>TRBJ2-5|few|TRBV4-1|TRBD1
CASSPRQGGETQYF
TGCGCCAGCAGCCCCCGACAGGGCGGAGAGACCCAGTACTTC
>TRBJ2-5|few|TRBV5-1|TRBD1
CASSLALGQGLGETQYF
TGCGCCAGCAGCTTGGCTTTGGGACAGGGGTTGGGTGAGACCCAGTACTTC
>TRBJ2-3|few|TRBV30|NA
CAWCVTGTDTQYF
TGTGCCTGGTGTGTCACCGGCACAGATACGCAGTATTTT
>TRBJ2-3|NA|TRBV12-3/TRBV12-4|NA
CASSLSRPDTQYF
TGTGCCAGCAGCCTCTCAAGACCAGATACGCAGTATTTT
>TRBJ2-1|medium-sized|TRBV27|NA
CASSLYGGSSYNEQFF
TGTGCCAGCAGTTTATATGGGGGAAGCTCCTACAATGAGCAGTTCTTC
>TRBJ2-1|NA|TRBV6-2/TRBV6-3|TRBD2
CASSYQVGWRPHGRAYNEQFF
TGTGCCAGCAGTTATCAAGTCGGATGGCGCCCCCACGGGAGGGCTTACAATGAGCAGTTCTTC
>TRBJ2-7|NA|TRBV7-3|TRBD1
CASSLEHRGPYEQYF
TGTGCCAGCAGCTTAGAACACAGGGGACCCTACGAGCAGTACTTC
>TRBJ2-1|NA|TRBV5-1|TRBD2
CASRLALAGGNNEQFF
TGCGCCAGCAGACTCGCTCTAGCGGGAGGCAACAATGAGCAGTTCTTC
>TRBJ2-7|NA|TRBV29-1|TRBD1
CSVTTGGEQYF
TGCAGCGTTACCACAGGGGGCGAGCAGTACTTC
>TRBJ2-1|NA|TRBV29-1|NA
CSVDGRISSYNEQFF
TGCAGCGTTGACGGCAGAATCAGCTCCTACAATGAGCAGTTCTTC
>TRBJ2-7|NA|TRBV28|TRBD1
CASSTRWTGVGYEQYF
TGTGCCAGCAGTACCCGCTGGACAGGGGTAGGGTACGAGCAGTACTTC
>TRBJ1-1|many|TRBV7-2|TRBD1
CASSLGGTGNTEAFF
TGTGCCAGCAGCTTAGGGGGGACAGGGAACACTGAAGCTTTCTTT
>TRBJ2-5|NA|TRBV7-2|TRBD1
CASSFPGTGQETQYF
TGTGCCAGCAGCTTCCCCGGGACAGGCCAAGAGACCCAGTACTTC
>TRBJ2-1|few|TRBV6-1|NA
CASGPGTPNHSYNEQFF
TGTGCCAGCGGTCCAGGGACTCCCAACCACTCCTACAATGAGCAGTTCTTC
>TRBJ1-2|few|TRBV6-5|NA
CASSYSGETGYTF
TGTGCCAGCAGTTACTCGGGTGAAACTGGCTACACCTTC
>TRBJ2-2|few|TRBV4-1|NA
CASSQASFRGGYTGELFF
TGCGCCAGCAGCCAAGCTAGTTTCAGGGGCGGCTACACCGGGGAGCTGTTTTTT
>TRBJ2-1|NA|TRBV9|TRBD2
CASSGSGSLSNEQFF
TGTGCCAGCAGCGGTAGCGGGAGCCTCTCCAATGAGCAGTTCTTC
>TRBJ2-2|few|TRBV5-1|TRBD2
CASSLRPAGGPWTGELFF
TGCGCCAGCAGCTTGAGGCCAGCGGGAGGGCCGTGGACCGGGGAGCTGTTTTTT
>TRBJ1-1|NA|TRBV12-3/TRBV12-4|NA
CASGELVEDGYSEAFF
TGTGCCAGCGGAGAGTTAGTGGAAGACGGGTACTCTGAAGCTTTCTTT
>TRBJ1-1|NA|TRBV7-8|TRBD1
CASSYRTGGNTEAFF
TGTGCCAGCAGCTACCGGACAGGGGGGAACACTGAAGCTTTCTTT
>TRBJ2-5|NA|TRBV4-1|NA
CASSQDQYQETQYF
TGCGCCAGCAGCCAAGATCAGTACCAAGAGACCCAGTACTTC
>TRBJ2-1|NA|TRBV10-2|NA
CASRGLSGSAYNEQFF
TGCGCCAGCAGGGGCCTGAGCGGGTCAGCCTACAATGAGCAGTTCTTC
>TRBJ2-6|few|TRBV29-1|TRBD1
CSVRTGLSGNSLSGANVLTF
TGCAGCGTGAGGACAGGGTTAAGTGGGAACTCCCTCTCTGGGGCCAACGTCCTGACTTTC
>TRBJ2-1|NA|TRBV19|NA
CASSIHGTYSYNEQFF
TGTGCCAGTAGTATACACGGGACATACTCCTACAATGAGCAGTTCTTC
>TRBJ2-7|few|TRBV6-5|NA
CASSSSVLTALKAEQYF
TGTGCCAGCAGTTCGTCTGTCCTGACAGCCCTGAAGGCCGAGCAGTACTTC
>TRBJ1-5|NA|TRBV28|NA
CASRLGGQPQHF
TGTGCCAGCAGGTTGGGAGGGCAGCCCCAGCATTTT
>TRBJ2-1|few|TRBV2|NA
CASSEGAGWVNEQFF
TGTGCCAGCAGTGAAGGGGCGGGATGGGTCAATGAGCAGTTCTTC
>TRBJ2-6|NA|TRBV28|NA
CASSSVSSGANVLTF
TGTGCCAGCAGCTCGGTGTCGTCTGGGGCCAACGTCCTGACTTTC
>TRBJ2-7|few|TRBV19|NA
CASSARERDEQYF
TGTGCCAGTAGTGCCAGGGAACGGGACGAGCAGTACTTC
>TRBJ2-3|NA|TRBV7-3|TRBD2
CASSVQTSGPEDTQYF
TGTGCCAGCAGCGTCCAGACTAGCGGGCCGGAAGATACGCAGTATTTT
>TRBJ2-1|few|TRBV7-3|TRBD2
CASSLMASGTSNEQFF
TGTGCCAGCAGCTTAATGGCGTCCGGGACTAGCAATGAGCAGTTCTTC
>TRBJ1-1|few|TRBV5-1|NA
CASSLALGFSTEAFF
TGCGCCAGCAGCTTGGCTCTCGGTTTTTCCACTGAAGCTTTCTTT
>TRBJ1-4|once|TRBV27|NA
CASSLRGPLGKLFF
TGTGCCAGCAGTTTGCGGGGGCCGCTAGGGAAACTGTTTTTT
>TRBJ2-1|NA|TRBV7-9|NA
CASSLIRDPLYNEQFF
TGTGCCAGCAGCTTAATTAGGGATCCCCTCTACAATGAGCAGTTCTTC
>TRBJ2-1|NA|TRBV7-9|TRBD2
CASSLLASGTNEQFF
TGTGCCAGCAGCTTACTAGCTAGCGGGACCAATGAGCAGTTCTTC
>TRBJ2-2|NA|TRBV27|TRBD1
CASSWQGALVTGELFF
TGTGCCAGCAGTTGGCAGGGGGCGCTGGTAACCGGGGAGCTGTTTTTT
>TRBJ1-3|few|TRBV6-1|NA
CASSEAKGSGNTIYF
TGTGCCAGCAGTGAAGCGAAGGGGTCTGGAAACACCATATATTTT
>TRBJ2-7|NA|TRBV7-9|TRBD1
CASSPPGQGPYEQYF
TGTGCCAGCAGCCCCCCGGGACAGGGCCCCTACGAGCAGTACTTC
>TRBJ2-1|NA|TRBV5-1|NA
CASSWMGDHYNEQFF
TGCGCCAGCAGCTGGATGGGGGACCACTACAATGAGCAGTTCTTC
>TRBJ2-3|NA|TRBV18|NA
CASSPDRGPDTQYF
TGTGCCAGCTCACCCGATCGGGGCCCCGATACGCAGTATTTT
>TRBJ1-2|NA|TRBV12-3/TRBV12-4|NA
CASSFQGVDYGYTF
TGTGCCAGCAGTTTTCAGGGTGTCGACTATGGCTACACCTTC